One sample yielded the 28 T cell receptor beta chains listed below, sequenced in a study of beta chain features in type 1 diabetes. Expressed TCRB transcripts were sequenced because the entire RNA isolate underwent reverse transcription. Libraries were prepared by immunoSEQ multiplex PCR; TCRdb keeps only in-frame clonotypes and omits some of them. The repertoire includes some 410,000 clones, around 10% of them detected once, and about 0.045% sits in the top ten. The sequenced material came from naive CD4+ T cells from blood. These receptors came from a woman under 30 in good health.

This clone came up a few times. This chain links TRBV28 with TRBJ1-2; D is ambiguous. Per the germline V gene, CDR1 is MDHEN and CDR2 is SYDVKM. V lost 3 bases and J lost 4, with 9 bases in between. The length of the CDR3 is 13 residues. CDR3 residues: CASSFGFLYGYTF. The DNA of the CDR3 is TGTGCCAGCAGTTTTGGGTTTCTCTATGGCTACACCTTC.

The CDR3, as DNA: TGCGCCAGCAGCTTACCCCAGGGTGACACCGGGGAGCTGTTTTTT. Translating it yields CASSLPQGDTGELFF. This chain uses TRBV5-1 with TRBJ2-2; possible D gene TRBD1, 5 bases. CDR1 is SGHRS, CDR2 YFSETQ, per germline. This CDR3 comprises 15 residues. Trimming took 2 bases from V and 3 from J, leaving 11 bases between them.

In this sample, this clone turned up a few times. The chain couples TRBV7-9 to TRBJ2-3, with a weak D call TRBD2 (7 bases). Trimming cost V 6 bases and J 2 bases, with 21 bases left between them. CDR3 length: 17 residues. CDR1 and CDR2 (germline): SEHNR, FQNEAQ (reference sequence). In nucleotides, the CDR3 is TGTGCCAGCAGTCATCCGGAGGGGGGGCCACCCACAGATACGCAGTATTTT. Protein product: CASSHPEGGPPTDTQYF.

Turning to this clone: This sample includes further DNA sequences coding for the same CDR3. The genes are TRBV7-2 and TRBJ2-6; no reliable D call. The CDR3 extends over 14 amino acids. V shed 2 bases and J shed 2 bases, with 4 bases lying between them. Germline-derived CDR1 and CDR2 are SGHTA and FQGNSA. CDR3: CASSLPTGANVLTF. Written as DNA, the CDR3 is TGTGCCAGCAGCTTACCCACTGGGGCCAACGTCCTGACTTTC. The full variable domain, with the rest looked up from reference TRBV7-2 and TRBJ2-6, is GAGVSQSPSNKVTEKGKDVELRCDPISGHTALYWYRQSLGQGLEFLIYFQGNSAPDKSGLPSDRFSAERTGGSVSTLTIQRTQQEDSAVYLCASSLPTGANVLTFGAGSRLTVL.

The chain has TRBV6-5 and TRBJ2-1; D gene ambiguous. Germline V gives CDR1 MNHEY, CDR2 SVGAGI. The CDR3 runs to 14 residues. V gave up 6 bases and J gave up 3 bases, with 12 bases separating them. The CDR3 DNA reads as TGTGCCAGCAGCACGAACCCCTACTACAATGAGCAGTTCTTC. It yields the protein CASSTNPYYNEQFF.

The rearrangement joins TRBV28 to TRBJ1-1; the D is unclear. CDR3 length: 14 residues. V dropped 3 bases and J dropped 1 base, with 9 bases sitting between them. Germline-derived CDR1 and CDR2 are MDHEN and SYDVKM. CDR3 sequence: CASSFLAGNTEAFF. The CDR3 DNA sequence: TGTGCCAGCAGTTTCCTGGCGGGGAACACTGAAGCTTTCTTT.

This clone was recorded a few times. Other DNA sequences in the same sample also yield this CDR3. CDR3 DNA sequence: TGCAGTGCTAGGCCAGGCTACACCTTC. It specifies CSARPGYTF. The chain uses TRBV20-1 and TRBJ1-2; D gene unclear. Trimming removed 3 bases from V and 8 bases from J, with 4 bases in between. Germline CDR1 DFQATT, CDR2 SNEGSKA (reference sequence). The CDR3 totals 9 residues.

Turning to this clone: This may arise from a read error, as a much more abundant clone is one base away. The same CDR3 arises from other DNA sequences in this sample as well. The rearrangement links TRBV7-2 to TRBJ2-3; a weak D match, TRBD2 (5 bases). The CDR3 extends over 14 amino acids. Trimming pared 0 bases from V and 1 base from J, leaving 5 bases between. From germline, CDR1 is SGHTA and CDR2 FQGNSA. In DNA form, the CDR3 reads TGTGCCAGCAGCTTAGCCGGGGGCACAGATACGCAGTATTTT. It encodes CASSLAGGTDTQYF.

In its sample, this clone was seen a few times. The V call is TRBV5-6, the J call TRBJ2-3; TRBD1 matches 8 bases. Germline V gene sequence: CDR1 SGHDT, CDR2 YYEEEE. The J segment lost 3 bases and the V segment lost 3 bases, leaving 9 bases of the junction unmatched. There are 16 residues in the CDR3. Written as DNA, the CDR3 is TGTGCCAGCAGCTCCCCGACAGGGGCCGGGACAGATACGCAGTATTTT. It encodes CASSSPTGAGTDTQYF.

This sequence joins TRBV27 and TRBJ2-5, with TRBD2 as a possible D gene (6 bases). Trimming left V 3 bases short and J 5 bases short, with 10 bases between. Germline loops: CDR1 MNHEY, CDR2 SMNVEV (reference sequence). The CDR3 length is 13 residues. The CDR3 protein is CASSFSGRETQYF. Here the CDR3 DNA reads TGTGCCAGCAGTTTTAGTGGGAGGGAGACCCAGTACTTC.

In its sample, this clone was seen a few times. V usage is TRBV11-3 and J usage is TRBJ2-5; D unresolved. V was clipped by 1 base and J by 1 base, with 16 bases between them. CDR1 and CDR2 from the germline V gene are SGHNT and YENEEA. This CDR3 spans 17 amino acids. The CDR3 here is CASSLAYTTSSQETQYF. As DNA, the CDR3 is TGTGCCAGCAGCTTAGCCTATACTACCTCATCCCAAGAGACCCAGTACTTC. Full variable domain (remainder filled in from reference TRBV11-3 and TRBJ2-5): EAGVVQSPRYKIIEKKQPVAFWCNPISGHNTLYWYLQNLGQGPELLIRYENEEAVDDSQLPKDRFSAERLKGVDSTLKIQPAELGDSAVYLCASSLAYTTSSQETQYFGPGTRLLVL.

The chain has TRBV14 and TRBJ1-1; D gene unclear. Per germline, CDR1 SGHDN and CDR2 FVKESK. This CDR3 comprises 16 residues. Trimming took 2 bases from V and 7 from J, leaving 20 bases between them. The CDR3 protein is CASSQPRTTGMGEAFF. The CDR3 DNA reads TGTGCCAGCAGCCAACCTAGAACAACGGGGATGGGTGAAGCTTTCTTT.

This clone turned up a few times. The chain joins TRBV6-1 to TRBJ2-1; TRBD2 agrees at 8 bases. CDR3 length: 16 residues. J gave up 1 base and V 4 bases, and 6 bases lay outside the gene matches. The germline CDR1 and CDR2 sequences are MNHNS and SASEGT. The CDR3 DNA sequence: TGTGCCAGCAGTGGGGGACTAGATGTTTCCTACAATGAGCAGTTCTTC. Its protein is CASSGGLDVSYNEQFF.

The V call is TRBV29-1, the J call TRBJ1-1; TRBD1 might be the D (5 bases). Trimming took 6 bases from V and 6 from J, leaving 11 bases between them. Germline V lookup: CDR1 SQVTM, CDR2 ANQGSEA. The CDR3 runs 11 residues. This chain's CDR3 is CSVRGVAEAFF. The CDR3 nucleotides are TGCAGCGTCCGGGGGGTGGCTGAAGCTTTCTTT. Full variable domain (rest looked up from reference TRBV29-1 and TRBJ1-1): SAVISQKPSRDICQRGTSLTIQCQVDSQVTMMFWYRQQPGQSLTLIATANQGSEATYESGFVIDKFPISRPNLTFSTLTVSNMSPEDSSIYLCSVRGVAEAFFGQGTRLTVV.

A few counts support this clone. This sequence joins TRBV7-8 and TRBJ2-1; 7 bases are shared with TRBD1. CDR1 is SGHVS and CDR2 is FQNEAQ in the germline V gene. V trimming: 5 bases; J trimming: 12 bases; junction bases outside the gene matches: 13. CDR3 length: 14 amino acids. The CDR3 loop reads CASSLGTVARGQFF. In DNA form, the CDR3 reads TGTGCCAGCAGCCTAGGGACAGTCGCAAGGGGGCAGTTCTTC.

The chain is built from TRBV9 and TRBJ2-1, with D possibly called TRBD1 or TRBD2 (5 bases each). The V end lost 4 bases, the J end lost 2 bases, and 13 bases lay between the germline ends. The CDR3 is 15 amino acids. Germline CDR1 is SGDLS and CDR2 is YYNGEE. The CDR3 DNA is TGTGCCAGCAGCAACCGGGACGGTACCTACAATGAGCAGTTCTTC. This gives the protein CASSNRDGTYNEQFF.

This clone was counted a few times. V and J are TRBV9 and TRBJ1-5; 7 nucleotides line up with TRBD1. V lost 3 bases to trimming and J lost 0 bases; unmatched junction nucleotides: 12. Germline V CDR1 and CDR2: SGDLS, YYNGEE. The CDR3 has 18 amino acids. CDR3 residues: CASSGSGTEFDSNQPQHF. For the CDR3, the DNA is TGTGCCAGCAGCGGCTCCGGGACAGAGTTTGATAGCAATCAGCCCCAGCATTTT.

CDR3 amino acids: CASSWGQGRGGYTF. The CDR3 coding sequence is TGTGCCAGCAGCTGGGGACAGGGGAGAGGTGGCTACACCTTC. This sequence joins TRBV5-6 and TRBJ1-2; the match to TRBD1 covers 10 bases. The CDR3 spans 14 residues. The V gene's germline CDR1 is SGHDT and CDR2 YYEEEE. The V gene end was trimmed by 3 bases and the J gene end by 7 bases; junction bases not matched to a gene: 6.

The V and J genes are TRBV6-5 and TRBJ2-5; perhaps TRBD2 as D (5 bases). Germline V gene sequence: CDR1 MNHEY, CDR2 SVGAGI. V was trimmed by 3 bases and J by 4 bases, leaving 9 bases between them. CDR3 length equals 13 residues. Here the CDR3 DNA reads TGTGCCAGCAGTTATAGCGTTGGAGAGACCCAGTACTTC. It is translated as CASSYSVGETQYF.

CDR3 nucleotide sequence: TGTGCCAGCAGCTTCACTAGCGGGGTTACCGGGGAGCTGTTTTTT. This sequence encodes CASSFTSGVTGELFF. The V gene is TRBV7-2, the J gene TRBJ2-2; 10 nucleotides align to TRBD2. J gave up 5 bases and V 3 bases, and 3 bases lay outside the gene matches. This CDR3 comprises 15 residues. CDR1 is SGHTA, CDR2 FQGNSA, per germline.

This chain uses TRBV4-2 with TRBJ2-7; D ambiguous. This CDR3 has 14 residues. CDR1 and CDR2 from the germline V gene are LGHNA and YNFKEQ. V was trimmed by 4 bases and J by 0 bases, leaving 10 bases between them. The CDR3 protein is CASSLSEISYEQYF. The CDR3 DNA is TGTGCCAGCAGCCTATCGGAAATCTCCTACGAGCAGTACTTC.

This clone came up once. J is TRBJ1-1 and V is TRBV7-8; the D is unclear. V was clipped by 4 bases and J by 1 base, with 10 bases between them. This CDR3 spans 14 amino acids. Per the germline V gene, CDR1 is SGHVS and CDR2 is FQNEAQ. CDR3 region: CASSSDGRNTEAFF. CDR3 DNA sequence: TGTGCCAGCAGCTCCGACGGCCGGAACACTGAAGCTTTCTTT.

This clone was counted only a few times. The chain employs TRBV28 and TRBJ2-7; 7 nucleotides match TRBD1. Germline V gene lookup returns CDR1 MDHEN and CDR2 SYDVKM. V lost 5 bases to trimming and J lost 3 bases; unmatched junction nucleotides: 7. The CDR3 loop spans 14 amino acids. The CDR3 nucleotides read TGTGCCAGCAGTCCCGGGACAGCAGACTACGAGCAGTACGTC. It specifies CASSPGTADYEQYV.

The genes are TRBV9 and TRBJ1-1; no firm D call. The CDR3 covers 14 residues. Germline V CDR1 and CDR2: SGDLS, YYNGEE. V lost 1 base and J 5 bases, leaving 12 bases between the germline ends. In DNA form, the CDR3 reads TGTGCCAGCAGCGTAATGAGAACGGTTACTGAAGCTTTCTTT. Its protein is CASSVMRTVTEAFF.

This clone was recorded at least ten times. This chain connects TRBV7-2 to TRBJ2-5, with D unresolved. This CDR3 has 13 residues. Trimming removed 8 bases from V and 7 bases from J, with 17 bases in between. Germline values: CDR1 SGHTA, CDR2 FQGNSA. CDR3 nucleotides: TGTGCCAGCGAGTTCCAGCGAGGCGCGACCCAGTACTTC. It encodes CASEFQRGATQYF.

This clone was picked up a small number of times. The chain combines TRBV11-2 with TRBJ1-5; no reliable D call. The CDR3 runs to 13 residues. Trimming pared 3 bases from V and 7 bases from J, leaving 10 bases between. The germline CDR1 and CDR2 sequences are SGHAT and FQNNGV. In DNA, the CDR3 is TGTGCCAGCAGCTTGGGCGTAGGACAGCCCCAGCATTTT. Translated: CASSLGVGQPQHF.

This clone came up a few times. The chain has TRBV9 and TRBJ2-3, with 15 bases aligning to TRBD2. The junction had 7 bases not matched to a gene; V was cut back by 2 bases and J by 3 bases. The germline CDR1 and CDR2 sequences are SGDLS and YYNGEE. The CDR3 contains 18 residues. The CDR3: CASSVVGLAGGSTDTQYF. The DNA of the CDR3 is TGTGCCAGCAGCGTCGTGGGACTAGCGGGAGGTTCTACAGATACGCAGTATTTT.

Here the CDR3 DNA reads TGTGCCAGCACCCTGGGGGGTAGTGGGTACAATGAGCAGTTCTTC. Translation gives CASTLGGSGYNEQFF. This sequence joins TRBV5-6 and TRBJ2-1, with a tentative D call TRBD2 (6 bases). V lost 6 bases and J 4 bases, leaving 17 bases between the germline ends. The CDR3 is 15 residues long. Germline-derived CDR1 and CDR2 are SGHDT and YYEEEE.